Sequencing of this T cell receptor (beta chain) was carried out in a study of CD8+ T cells in alopecia areata. As the sequencing template, cDNA was produced by extracting RNA and reverse transcribing it. Sequencing used immunoSEQ multiplex PCR; TCRdb keeps in-frame clones, though not all of them. Among over 95,000 clones, around 45% were seen once, and the ten largest hold 1% to 1.5%. Looked up from germline, CDR1 is PRHDT and CDR2 is FYEKMQ (reference sequence). With 1 base clipped from V and 0 bases from J, the junction kept 2 bases outside the gene matches. The CDR3 is made up of 16 amino acids. The sample was CD4+ T cells sorted from blood. The rearrangement uses TRBV13 and TRBJ2-1, with 8 bases matching TRBD2. The source of this sequence is a human donor with alopecia areata. For the CDR3, the DNA is TGTGCCAGCAGCTTAGCCCTAGCGGGCTCCTACAATGAGCAGTTCTTC. Its translation: CASSLALAGSYNEQFF. The variable domain in full, with the rest retrieved from reference TRBV13 and TRBJ2-1, is AAGVIQSPRHLIKEKRETATLKCYPIPRHDTVYWYQQGPGQDPQFLISFYEKMQSDKGSIPDRFSAQQFSDYHSELNMSSLELGDSALYFCASSLALAGSYNEQFFGPGTRLTVL.